Presented here are 14 T cell receptor beta chains from one specimen sequenced in a study of long-term antiretroviral therapy in people with HIV (dated by TCRdb to 2022 to 2024). The immunoSEQ hsTCRB v3.0 assay was used at survey level resolution to sequence the TRB variable region. In its TCRdb copy, this immuneACCESS table keeps in-frame sequences only and misses some clones. Where compared with another copy, unresolved V genes explain less than half of these, and the others have no known cause. The sample table holds 20,000 to 25,000 clones, of which 80% to 90% were seen once. Of the sample, 15% to 20% is held by the ten largest clones. Source: unsorted PBMCs, taken 0.1 years before starting antiretroviral therapy. These receptors came from a man aged 18 to 29 with HIV.

The chain employs TRBV6-4 and TRBJ2-3, with 8 bases that match TRBD2. The ends lost 6 bases at V and 2 bases at J; junction bases unmatched: 1. Germline V gene sequence: CDR1 MRHNA, CDR2 SNTAGT. This CDR3 is 13 amino acids long. The CDR3 protein is CASSGGATDTQYF. Here the CDR3 DNA reads TGTGCCAGCAGCGGGGGGGCCACAGATACGCAGTATTTT.

V and J are TRBV4-2 and TRBJ1-1; D not resolved. The germline gives CDR1 LGHNA, CDR2 YNFKEQ. The CDR3 is 15 residues long. The ends were cut back, 0 bases at V and 3 bases at J, with 11 bases in the middle. The DNA of the CDR3 is TGTGCCAGCAGCCAAGACGCGCCCGGGGACACTGAAGCTTTCTTT. Protein sequence: CASSQDAPGDTEAFF.

The chain recombines TRBV4-1 with TRBJ2-1; TRBD1 might be the D (5 bases). The V gene's germline CDR1 is MGHRA and CDR2 YSYEKL. V was clipped by 1 base and J by 7 bases, with 17 bases between them. The CDR3 runs 16 residues. CDR3 sequence: CASSQVFAGIENEQFF. The CDR3 DNA is TGCGCCAGCAGCCAAGTTTTCGCAGGGATCGAGAATGAGCAGTTCTTC.

This clone was picked up one time. The V and J genes are TRBV2 and TRBJ2-5; 13 bases are shared with TRBD2. The germline V gene encodes CDR1 SNHLY and CDR2 FYNNEI. The CDR3 spans 16 residues. Germline trimming cut 9 bases from V and 0 bases from J; bases unmatched to any gene: 7. CDR3 coding DNA: TGTGCCAGAAGGGGGACTAGCGGGGAGGACCAAGAGACCCAGTACTTC. Encoded protein: CARRGTSGEDQETQYF.

This chain links TRBV10-3 with TRBJ2-5; 9 nucleotides match TRBD1. The CDR3 length is 12 residues. CDR1 is ENHRY, CDR2 SYGVKD, per germline. Trimming took 9 bases from V and 3 from J; bases not matched to a gene: 2. CDR3 coding DNA: TGTGCCATTGGGGACAGGGAAGAGACCCAGTACTTC. Amino acids: CAIGDREETQYF.

J is TRBJ2-4 and V is TRBV6-5, with D perhaps TRBD1 (5 bases). The CDR3 runs 14 residues. V dropped 6 bases and J dropped 2 bases, with 11 bases sitting between them. The V gene's germline CDR1 is MNHEY and CDR2 SVGAGI. CDR3 bases: TGTGCCAGCAGCCAAGACAGTACCAAAAACATTCAGTACTTC. This sequence encodes CASSQDSTKNIQYF.

This chain joins TRBV18 and TRBJ1-2; D is perhaps TRBD1 (5 bases). Germline V lookup: CDR1 KGHSH, CDR2 LQKENI. The CDR3 runs 14 residues. The ends were cut back, 0 bases at V and 4 bases at J, with 9 bases in the middle. CDR3 protein: CASSPPDRPYGYTF. The CDR3 DNA reads as TGTGCCAGCTCACCACCAGACAGACCCTATGGCTACACCTTC.

A few counts support this clone. The rearrangement links TRBV13 to TRBJ1-5; D remains unclear. Germline CDR1 PRHDT, CDR2 FYEKMQ (reference sequence). The V end lost 0 bases, the J end lost 7 bases, and 4 bases lay between the germline ends. This CDR3 is 12 amino acids long. The CDR3 region has the DNA TGTGCCAGCAGCTTAGGCGGGCAGCCCCAGCATTTT. This translates into CASSLGGQPQHF.

To note about this clone: The identical CDR3 is also encoded by other nucleotide sequences in the sample. V is TRBV9 and J is TRBJ2-2; 13 positions match TRBD2. Germline V gene sequence: CDR1 SGDLS, CDR2 YYNGEE. This CDR3 contains 15 residues. The junction had 3 bases not matched to a gene; V was cut back by 4 bases and J by 6 bases. Written as DNA, the CDR3 is TGTGCCAGCAGCCCAGGACTAGCGGGAGCCGGGGAGCTGTTTTTT. It translates to CASSPGLAGAGELFF. The full variable domain, in which reference TRBV9 and TRBJ2-2 provide the parts outside the CDR3, is DSGVTQTPKHLITATGQRVTLRCSPRSGDLSVYWYQQSLDQGLQFLIQYYNGEERAKGNILERFSAQQFPDLHSELNLSSLELGDSALYFCASSPGLAGAGELFFGEGSRLTVL.

The chain is built from TRBV10-1 and TRBJ2-5; 14 nucleotides agree with TRBD2. The germline V gene encodes CDR1 WNHNN and CDR2 SYGVQD (reference sequence). This CDR3 is built from 18 residues. Unmatched junction bases numbered 14, after V lost 6 bases and J lost 5 bases. This CDR3 reads CASSGLTSGRAYRETQYF. For the CDR3, the DNA is TGCGCCAGCAGCGGCCTGACTAGCGGGAGGGCCTATCGGGAGACCCAGTACTTC.

The rearrangement links TRBV7-2 to TRBJ2-7; the D gene is possibly TRBD2 (5 bases). Trimming took 5 bases from V and 4 from J, leaving 12 bases between them. CDR3 length equals 13 residues. Germline loops: CDR1 SGHTA, CDR2 FQGNSA. CDR3 sequence reads: CASSPSRFYEQYF. DNA for the CDR3: TGTGCCAGCAGCCCTAGCCGTTTTTACGAGCAGTACTTC.

The rearrangement links TRBV7-2 to TRBJ2-1, with 12 bases fitting TRBD2. This CDR3 spans 16 amino acids. CDR1 SGHTA and CDR2 FQGNSA come from the germline V gene. V shed 2 bases and J 9 bases; nucleotides not matched to a gene: 8. In DNA, the CDR3 is TGTGCCAGCAGCTTATGGGCTAGCGGGGGGGTTAGTGAGCAGTTCTTC. Its protein product is CASSLWASGGVSEQFF.

V gene TRBV29-1 combines with J gene TRBJ1-1, with D perhaps matching TRBD1 (6 bases). Looked up from germline, CDR1 is SQVTM and CDR2 is ANQGSEA. Trimming left V 3 bases short and J 1 base short, with 9 bases between. There are 13 residues in the CDR3. CDR3 residues: CSVDRGGNTEAFF. CDR3 in DNA: TGCAGCGTTGATAGGGGGGGGAACACTGAAGCTTTCTTT.

The CDR3 loop reads CASSGTGVQPQHF. As DNA, the CDR3 is TGTGCCAGCAGCGGGACAGGGGTTCAGCCCCAGCATTTT. The chain recombines TRBV27 with TRBJ1-5; 10 bases align to TRBD1. This CDR3 is 13 amino acids long. Germline V lookup: CDR1 MNHEY, CDR2 SMNVEV (reference sequence). The V and J ends lost 6 bases and 6 bases, in that order; junction bases with no gene match: 2.